The 18 T cell receptor beta chains listed next were all sequenced from one sample in a study of chemoradiotherapy in HPV16-positive cancers. Clones were read by immunoSEQ multiplex PCR, and TCRdb kept only the in-frame ones, dropping some. Altogether approximately 4,600 clones are present, 87% being singletons, with the ten largest covering 8.4%. The starting material was tumor tissue, obtained from a patient who underwent chemoradiotherapy. These receptors were obtained from a human donor with HPV-associated anogenital cancer.

The chain recombines TRBV5-1 with TRBJ1-2, with D tentatively TRBD1 (5 bases). Germline lookup yields CDR1 SGHRS and CDR2 YFSETQ. The CDR3 has 13 amino acids. Trimming shortened V by 1 base and J by 6 bases, and 10 bases separated the two germline ends. CDR3 nucleotide sequence: TGCGCCAGCAGCTTGTCGGGAGGGGATGGCTACACCTTC. Its translation is CASSLSGGDGYTF.

The genes are TRBV27 and TRBJ2-1; a possible D gene is TRBD2 (5 bases). Germline CDR1 MNHEY, CDR2 SMNVEV (reference sequence). The germline V and J ends were trimmed by 2 bases and 5 bases, with 13 bases remaining between them. This CDR3 has 15 amino acids. For the CDR3, the DNA is TGTGCCAGCAGTTTAGAGGGAACCGAGAACAATGAGCAGTTCTTC. It yields the protein CASSLEGTENNEQFF.

The rearrangement links TRBV19 to TRBJ1-2, with 7 bases fitting TRBD1. With 2 bases clipped from V and 4 bases from J, the junction kept 4 bases outside the gene matches. CDR3 length: 14 residues. CDR1 is LNHDA and CDR2 is SQIVND in the germline V gene (reference sequence). The CDR3 region is CASSIPDRAYGYTF. In DNA form, the CDR3 reads TGTGCCAGTAGTATACCCGACAGGGCCTATGGCTACACCTTC.

The chain has TRBV5-6 and TRBJ2-1, with TRBD1 identical over 7 bases. Germline CDR1 is SGHDT and CDR2 is YYEEEE. The trim removed 1 base at V and 7 bases at J, leaving 5 bases unmatched. The CDR3 is 14 residues long. CDR3: CASSLWNRGNEQFF. In DNA form, the CDR3 reads TGTGCCAGCAGCTTGTGGAACAGGGGAAATGAGCAGTTCTTC.

V usage is TRBV9 and J usage is TRBJ2-1; 13 nucleotides agree with TRBD2. V lost 3 bases to trimming and J lost 8 bases; unmatched junction nucleotides: 5. CDR1 SGDLS and CDR2 YYNGEE come from the germline V gene. There are 15 residues in the CDR3. CDR3 DNA: TGTGCCAGCAGCGCGTGGACTAGCGGGAGAGATGAGCAGTTCTTC. This codes for CASSAWTSGRDEQFF. The whole variable domain, remainder taken from reference TRBV9 and TRBJ2-1, is DSGVTQTPKHLITATGQRVTLRCSPRSGDLSVYWYQQSLDQGLQFLIQYYNGEERAKGNILERFSAQQFPDLHSELNLSSLELGDSALYFCASSAWTSGRDEQFFGPGTRLTVL.

The chain couples TRBV7-8 to TRBJ2-1; 16 nucleotides agree with TRBD2. The CDR3 extends over 17 amino acids. CDR1 SGHVS and CDR2 FQNEAQ come from the germline V gene. Trimming took 4 bases from V and 10 from J; bases not matched to a gene: 10. The CDR3 loop reads CASSSLPPGLAGGEQFF. Here the CDR3 DNA reads TGTGCCAGCAGCTCCCTACCCCCGGGACTAGCGGGAGGGGAGCAGTTCTTC.

The gene calls are TRBV9 and TRBJ1-5, with a weak D call TRBD1 (6 bases). Looked up from germline, CDR1 is SGDLS and CDR2 is YYNGEE. V shed 4 bases and J shed 2 bases, with 13 bases lying between them. CDR3 length: 15 residues. The CDR3 protein is CASSSDSTGNQPQHF. As DNA, the CDR3 is TGTGCCAGCAGCTCGGACAGTACGGGCAATCAGCCCCAGCATTTT.

J is TRBJ1-1 and V is TRBV19; tentative D call: TRBD1 (5 bases). CDR1 and CDR2 from the germline V gene are LNHDA and SQIVND (reference sequence). This CDR3 has 13 residues. V lost 5 bases, J lost 4 bases, and 11 bases lay in between. In DNA form, the CDR3 reads TGTGCCAGTAGTTGGCGGGGGAGCACTGAAGCTTTCTTT. Residues: CASSWRGSTEAFF.

The chain links TRBV30 to TRBJ1-4; D is undetermined. Germline V gene lookup returns CDR1 GTSNPN and CDR2 SVGIG (reference sequence). Trimming removed 0 bases at V and 0 bases at J, with 11 bases between. The CDR3 runs to 16 residues. The CDR3 region has the DNA TGTGCCTGGAGTGTAGGGCAGCTACCAACTAATGAAAAACTGTTTTTT. Amino acids: CAWSVGQLPTNEKLFF.

This sequence joins TRBV4-1 and TRBJ2-2; no clear D gene. The CDR3 length is 16 residues. In germline, CDR1 is MGHRA, CDR2 YSYEKL. Trimming removed 4 bases at V and 2 bases at J, with 14 bases between. The CDR3 region has the DNA TGCGCCAGCAGCCCCCTCTCTAACATAAACACCGGGGAGCTGTTTTTT. Residues: CASSPLSNINTGELFF.

The gene calls are TRBV7-3 and TRBJ2-5, with TRBD2 matching 8 bases. This CDR3 is built from 15 residues. Germline assignment: CDR1 SGHTA and CDR2 FQGTGA. V lost 1 base, J lost 5 bases, and 6 bases stayed unmatched. Here the CDR3 reads CASSLSSGGRETQYF. As DNA, the CDR3 is TGTGCCAGCAGCTTAAGCTCGGGAGGGCGTGAGACCCAGTACTTC.

In its sample, this clone was seen once. This chain uses TRBV7-3 with TRBJ2-3; 12 positions match TRBD1. The CDR3 has 15 amino acids. Germline CDR1 and CDR2: SGHTA and FQGTGA. The junction had 4 bases not matched to a gene; V was cut back by 5 bases and J by 4 bases. The CDR3 protein is CASSGGTGGADTQYF. The CDR3, as DNA: TGTGCCAGCAGCGGAGGGACAGGGGGCGCAGATACGCAGTATTTT.

The V gene is TRBV19, the J gene TRBJ1-1; TRBD1 matches 7 bases. Germline CDR1 LNHDA, CDR2 SQIVND (reference sequence). Trimming removed 4 bases from V and 4 bases from J; junction bases left unmatched: 9. The CDR3 spans 15 residues. CDR3 sequence reads: CASSTLTGAPTEAFF. DNA of the CDR3: TGTGCCAGTAGTACCCTCACAGGGGCTCCCACTGAAGCTTTCTTT.

The chain's CDR3 is CASSLALGETQYF. CDR3 coding DNA: TGTGCCAGCAGCTTAGCGCTTGGGGAGACCCAGTACTTC. V gene TRBV7-2 combines with J gene TRBJ2-5; no firm D call. Germline V gene data show CDR1 as SGHTA and CDR2 as FQGNSA. V was pared by 0 bases and J by 5 bases, with 7 bases between. This CDR3 is 13 amino acids long.

The chain links TRBV18 to TRBJ1-2; no firm D call. The germline V gene has CDR1 KGHSH and CDR2 LQKENI. V dropped 1 base and J dropped 6 bases, with 9 bases sitting between them. The CDR3 is 13 amino acids. The CDR3 is CASSPQEVDGYTF. In DNA, the CDR3 is TGTGCCAGCTCACCACAAGAGGTGGATGGCTACACCTTC.

CDR3 bases: TGTGCCAGCAGCGTAGCTTCTTTGAGGGATGAAGCTTTCTTT. Protein: CASSVASLRDEAFF. This chain uses TRBV9 with TRBJ1-1; D not resolved. V lost 0 bases and J lost 7, with 13 bases in between. Germline-derived CDR1 and CDR2 are SGDLS and YYNGEE. The CDR3 extends over 14 amino acids.

CDR3: CASGLGTGRAEQFF. For the CDR3, the DNA is TGTGCTAGTGGTTTGGGGACAGGGAGGGCGGAGCAGTTCTTC. V gene TRBV12-5 combines with J gene TRBJ2-1; tentatively, D is TRBD1 (8 bases). Germline lookup yields CDR1 LGHNT and CDR2 FRNRAP. The CDR3 is 14 amino acids. Trimming left V 1 base short and J 10 bases short, with 14 bases between.

The CDR3 loop reads CASSSQLRQGQRASGANVLTF. Here the CDR3 DNA reads TGTGCCAGCAGTTCGCAGCTACGGCAGGGGCAGAGGGCCTCTGGGGCCAACGTCCTGACTTTC. This chain links TRBV28 with TRBJ2-6; D is possibly TRBD1 (6 bases). The V gene lost 4 bases and the J gene lost 0 bases, with 25 bases spanning the gap. Germline V CDR1 and CDR2: MDHEN, SYDVKM. CDR3 length: 21 amino acids.